Shown below are 8 T cell receptor beta chains from a single sample sequenced in a study of STAT5B mutations in CD4+ large granular lymphocyte leukemia. Sequenced by immunoSEQ multiplex PCR; TCRdb stores in-frame clones only, minus some. The repertoire includes roughly 30,000 clones, about two thirds of them detected once, and 0.85% to 1.2% sits in the top ten. Material for sequencing was CD4+ T cells from blood buffy coats. The receptors shown here come from a human donor in good health.

V usage is TRBV15 and J usage is TRBJ2-5; TRBD1 or TRBD2 may be the D gene (6 bases each). The germline CDR1 and CDR2 sequences are LNHNV and YYDKDF (reference sequence). V was shortened by 7 bases and J by 0 bases, with 15 bases between the two germline ends. The CDR3 has 15 residues. The CDR3 spells CATTPRGDYQETQYF. The CDR3 nucleotides are TGTGCCACCACCCCAAGGGGGGACTACCAAGAGACCCAGTACTTC. The variable domain in full, with the rest retrieved from reference TRBV15 and TRBJ2-5, is DAMVIQNPRYQVTQFGKPVTLSCSQTLNHNVMYWYQQKSSQAPKLLFHYYDKDFNNEADTPDNFQSRRPNTSFCFLDIRSPGLGDTAMYLCATTPRGDYQETQYFGPGTRLLVL.

This rearrangement joins TRBV6-5 to TRBJ2-3, with no clear D. Looked up from germline, CDR1 is MNHEY and CDR2 is SVGAGI. This CDR3 spans 14 amino acids. The ends were cut back, 8 bases at V and 0 bases at J, with 12 bases in the middle. This CDR3 reads CASGDPPSTDTQYF. The CDR3 DNA reads as TGTGCCAGCGGGGATCCGCCTAGCACAGATACGCAGTATTTT.

V gene TRBV7-2 combines with J gene TRBJ2-1, with TRBD1 matching over 8 bases. There are 17 residues in the CDR3. The trim removed 4 bases at V and 7 bases at J, leaving 15 bases unmatched. CDR1 and CDR2 from the germline V gene are SGHTA and FQGNSA. CDR3 sequence reads: CASSSKIPGQVRNEQFF. The CDR3 DNA reads as TGTGCCAGCAGCTCAAAAATTCCGGGACAGGTTAGGAATGAGCAGTTCTTC.

The CDR3 DNA reads TGTGCCAGCAGCTCTCGGACTACAGATACGCAGTATTTT. Translation gives CASSSRTTDTQYF. The genes are TRBV7-9 and TRBJ2-3, with D perhaps matching TRBD2 (5 bases). This CDR3 is 13 amino acids long. In germline, CDR1 is SEHNR, CDR2 FQNEAQ (reference sequence). Trimming shortened V by 4 bases and J by 3 bases, and 8 bases separated the two germline ends.

A single count supports this clone. J is TRBJ1-2 and V is TRBV27, with TRBD1 matching over 7 bases. Unmatched junction bases numbered 17, after V lost 4 bases and J lost 6 bases. Germline V gene lookup returns CDR1 MNHEY and CDR2 SMNVEV (reference sequence). The CDR3 loop spans 17 amino acids. CDR3 protein: CASSSLTGTGFEDGYTF. CDR3 in DNA: TGTGCCAGCAGTTCCCTGACAGGGACTGGGTTCGAGGATGGCTACACCTTC.

This chain's CDR3 is CASSATGSGNTIYF. The CDR3 DNA reads as TGTGCCAGCAGCGCCACAGGGTCTGGAAACACCATATATTTT. The chain has TRBV9 and TRBJ1-3; TRBD1 might be the D (6 bases). Trimming took off 3 bases at V and 1 base at J, with 8 bases between the two ends. CDR3 length: 14 residues. Germline V CDR1 and CDR2: SGDLS, YYNGEE.

This clone was recorded a few times. The J gene is TRBJ2-1, the V gene TRBV7-9; 7 bases map to TRBD1. Germline-derived CDR1 and CDR2 are SEHNR and FQNEAQ (reference sequence). This CDR3 contains 13 residues. The ends lost 0 bases at V and 15 bases at J; junction bases unmatched: 8. CDR3 sequence: CASSLAGDRNPFF. Here the CDR3 DNA reads TGTGCCAGCAGCTTAGCCGGGGACAGAAACCCGTTCTTC.

V gene TRBV18 combines with J gene TRBJ1-2; TRBD1 is a possible D gene (5 bases). Germline CDR1 and CDR2: KGHSH and LQKENI. The CDR3 runs 15 residues. V lost 3 bases and J 2 bases, leaving 13 bases between the germline ends. The CDR3 loop is CASSPGRGGNYGYTF. The CDR3 DNA reads TGTGCCAGCTCACCGGGGAGGGGAGGAAACTATGGCTACACCTTC.